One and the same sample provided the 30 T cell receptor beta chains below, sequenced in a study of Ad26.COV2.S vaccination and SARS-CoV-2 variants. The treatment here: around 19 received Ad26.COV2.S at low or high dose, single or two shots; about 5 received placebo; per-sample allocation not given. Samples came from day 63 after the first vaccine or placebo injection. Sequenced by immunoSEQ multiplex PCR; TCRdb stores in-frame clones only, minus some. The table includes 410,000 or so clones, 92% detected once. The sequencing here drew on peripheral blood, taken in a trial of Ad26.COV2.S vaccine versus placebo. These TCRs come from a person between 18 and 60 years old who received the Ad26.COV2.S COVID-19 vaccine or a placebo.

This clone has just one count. DNA of the CDR3: TGTGCCAGCAGTTTATCGAGGGGGCTTCACACTGAAGCTTTCTTT. Amino acids: CASSLSRGLHTEAFF. The V and J genes are TRBV27 and TRBJ1-1; 7 bases align to TRBD1. The V gene end was trimmed by 0 bases and the J gene end by 3 bases; junction bases not matched to a gene: 4. CDR1 is MNHEY and CDR2 is SMNVEV in the germline V gene (reference sequence). The CDR3 spans 15 residues.

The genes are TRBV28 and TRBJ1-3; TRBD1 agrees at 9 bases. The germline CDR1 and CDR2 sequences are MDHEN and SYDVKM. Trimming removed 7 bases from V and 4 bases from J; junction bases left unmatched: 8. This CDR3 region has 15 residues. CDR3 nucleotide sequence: TGTGCCAGCACCCCGGGACAGGGAGGCGGAAACACCATATATTTT. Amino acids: CASTPGQGGGNTIYF.

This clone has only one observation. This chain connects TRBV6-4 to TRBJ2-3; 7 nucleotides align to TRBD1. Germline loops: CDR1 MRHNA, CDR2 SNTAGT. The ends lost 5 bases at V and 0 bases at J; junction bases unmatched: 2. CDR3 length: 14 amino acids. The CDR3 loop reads CASSLGQSTDTQYF. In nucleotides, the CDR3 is TGTGCCAGCAGTCTGGGACAGAGCACAGATACGCAGTATTTT.

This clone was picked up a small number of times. The CDR3: CASSLTGGENNEQFF. The CDR3 DNA reads as TGTGCCAGCAGCTTAACCGGCGGGGAAAACAATGAGCAGTTCTTC. J is TRBJ2-1 and V is TRBV7-9; perhaps TRBD2 as D (6 bases). V lost 2 bases and J 5 bases, leaving 13 bases between the germline ends. The germline V gene has CDR1 SEHNR and CDR2 FQNEAQ (reference sequence). This CDR3 is 15 amino acids long.

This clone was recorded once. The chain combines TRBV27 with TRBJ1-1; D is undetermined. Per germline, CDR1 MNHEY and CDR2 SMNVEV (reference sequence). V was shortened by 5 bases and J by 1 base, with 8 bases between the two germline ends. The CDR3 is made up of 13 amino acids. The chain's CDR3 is CASSGRPNTEAFF. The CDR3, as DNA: TGTGCCAGCAGTGGGAGACCGAACACTGAAGCTTTCTTT.

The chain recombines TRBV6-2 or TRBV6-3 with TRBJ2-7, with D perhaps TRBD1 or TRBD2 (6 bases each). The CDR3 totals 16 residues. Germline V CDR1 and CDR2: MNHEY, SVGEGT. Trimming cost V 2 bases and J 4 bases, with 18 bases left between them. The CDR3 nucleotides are TGTGCCAGCAGTTACGGGCTGTGGCAGGGGAGGTACGAGCAGTACTTC. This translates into CASSYGLWQGRYEQYF.

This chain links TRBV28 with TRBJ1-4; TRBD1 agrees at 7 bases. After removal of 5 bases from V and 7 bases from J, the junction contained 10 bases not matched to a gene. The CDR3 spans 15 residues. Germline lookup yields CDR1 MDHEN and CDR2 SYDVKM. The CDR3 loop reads CASSIRQGVSEKLFF. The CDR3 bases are TGTGCCAGCAGTATCCGACAGGGTGTCTCTGAAAAACTGTTTTTT.

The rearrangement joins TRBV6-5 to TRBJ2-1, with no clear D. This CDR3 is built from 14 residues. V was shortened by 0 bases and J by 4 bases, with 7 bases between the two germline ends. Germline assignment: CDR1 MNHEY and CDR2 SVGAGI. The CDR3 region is CASSYSGGYNEQFF. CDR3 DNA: TGTGCCAGCAGTTACTCGGGTGGTTACAATGAGCAGTTCTTC.

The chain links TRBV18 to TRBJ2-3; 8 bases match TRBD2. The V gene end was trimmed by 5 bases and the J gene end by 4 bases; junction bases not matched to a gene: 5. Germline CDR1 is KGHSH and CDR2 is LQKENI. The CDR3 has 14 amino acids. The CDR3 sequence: CASSSGGGSDTQYF. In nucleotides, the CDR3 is TGTGCCAGCTCATCCGGGGGGGGGTCAGATACGCAGTATTTT.

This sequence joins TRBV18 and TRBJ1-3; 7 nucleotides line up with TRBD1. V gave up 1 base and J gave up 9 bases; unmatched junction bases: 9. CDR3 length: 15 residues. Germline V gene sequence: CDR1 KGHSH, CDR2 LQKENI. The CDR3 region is CASSPLGTDPVTIYF. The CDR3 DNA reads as TGTGCCAGCTCACCACTTGGGACAGACCCTGTCACCATATATTTT.

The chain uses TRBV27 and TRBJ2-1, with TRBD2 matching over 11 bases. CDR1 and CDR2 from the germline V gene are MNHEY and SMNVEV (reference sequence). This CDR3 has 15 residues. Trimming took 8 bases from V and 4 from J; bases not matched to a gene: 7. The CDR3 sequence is CASGTLAGGYNEQFF. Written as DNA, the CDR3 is TGTGCCAGCGGAACCCTAGCGGGGGGTTACAATGAGCAGTTCTTC.

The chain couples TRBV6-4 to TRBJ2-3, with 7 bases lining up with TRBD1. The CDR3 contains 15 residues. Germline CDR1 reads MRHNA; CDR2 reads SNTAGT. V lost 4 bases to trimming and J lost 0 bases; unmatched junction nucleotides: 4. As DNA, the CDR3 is TGTGCCAGCAGTGCGGTCAGGGGGAGCACAGATACGCAGTATTTT. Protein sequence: CASSAVRGSTDTQYF.

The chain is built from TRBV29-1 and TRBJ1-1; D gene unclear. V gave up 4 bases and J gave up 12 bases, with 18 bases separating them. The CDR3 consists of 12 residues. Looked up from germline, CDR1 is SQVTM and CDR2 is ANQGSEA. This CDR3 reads CSVGERVMVPFF. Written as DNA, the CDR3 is TGCAGCGTTGGGGAAAGGGTGATGGTTCCTTTCTTT.

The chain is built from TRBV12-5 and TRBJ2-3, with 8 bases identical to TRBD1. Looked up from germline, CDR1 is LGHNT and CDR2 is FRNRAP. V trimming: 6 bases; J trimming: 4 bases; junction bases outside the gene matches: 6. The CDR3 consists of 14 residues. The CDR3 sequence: CASGPGQGSDTQYF. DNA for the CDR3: TGTGCTAGTGGCCCCGGACAGGGATCAGATACGCAGTATTTT.

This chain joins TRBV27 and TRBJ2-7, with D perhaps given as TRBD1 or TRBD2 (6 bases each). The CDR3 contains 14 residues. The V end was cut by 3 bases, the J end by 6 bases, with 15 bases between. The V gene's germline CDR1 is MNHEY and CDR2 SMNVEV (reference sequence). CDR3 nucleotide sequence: TGTGCCAGCAGTTTCGGGGGCCTCGGAGGCGAGCAGTACTTC. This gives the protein CASSFGGLGGEQYF.

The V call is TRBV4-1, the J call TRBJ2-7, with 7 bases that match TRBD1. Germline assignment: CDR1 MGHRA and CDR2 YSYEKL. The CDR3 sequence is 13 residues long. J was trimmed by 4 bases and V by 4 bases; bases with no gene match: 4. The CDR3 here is CASSRTGDYEQYF. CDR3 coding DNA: TGCGCCAGCAGCCGTACAGGGGATTACGAGCAGTACTTC.

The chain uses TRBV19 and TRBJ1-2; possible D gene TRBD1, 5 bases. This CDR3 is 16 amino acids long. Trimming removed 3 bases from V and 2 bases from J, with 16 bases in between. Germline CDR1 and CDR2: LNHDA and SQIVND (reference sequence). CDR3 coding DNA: TGTGCCAGTAGTATTTTCCGGACGGGGGGAAACTATGGCTACACCTTC. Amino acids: CASSIFRTGGNYGYTF. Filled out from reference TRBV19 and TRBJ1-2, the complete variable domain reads DGGITQSPKYLFRKEGQNVTLSCEQNLNHDAMYWYRQDPGQGLRLIYYSQIVNDFQKGDIAEGYSVSREKKESFPLTVTSAQKNPTAFYLCASSIFRTGGNYGYTFGSGTRLTVV.

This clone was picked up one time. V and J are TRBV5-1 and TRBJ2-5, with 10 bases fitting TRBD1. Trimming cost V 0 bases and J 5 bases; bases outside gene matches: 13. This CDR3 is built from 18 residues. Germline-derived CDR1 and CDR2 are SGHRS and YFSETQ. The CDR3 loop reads CASSLVPPGQGVVETQYF. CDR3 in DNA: TGCGCCAGCAGCTTGGTACCTCCCGGACAGGGGGTTGTGGAGACCCAGTACTTC. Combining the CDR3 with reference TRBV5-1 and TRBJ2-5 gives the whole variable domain KAGVTQTPRYLIKTRGQQVTLSCSPISGHRSVSWYQQTPGQGLQFLFEYFSETQRNKGNFPGRFSGRQFSNSRSEMNVSTLELGDSALYLCASSLVPPGQGVVETQYFGPGTRLLVL.

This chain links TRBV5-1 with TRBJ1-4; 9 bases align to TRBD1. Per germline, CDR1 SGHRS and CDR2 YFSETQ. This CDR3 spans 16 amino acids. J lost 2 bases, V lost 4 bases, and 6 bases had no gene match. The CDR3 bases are TGCGCCAGCAGCAAGATACAGGGGGCTACTAATGAAAAACTGTTTTTT. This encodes CASSKIQGATNEKLFF. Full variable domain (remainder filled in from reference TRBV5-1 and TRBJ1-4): KAGVTQTPRYLIKTRGQQVTLSCSPISGHRSVSWYQQTPGQGLQFLFEYFSETQRNKGNFPGRFSGRQFSNSRSEMNVSTLELGDSALYLCASSKIQGATNEKLFFGSGTQLSVL.

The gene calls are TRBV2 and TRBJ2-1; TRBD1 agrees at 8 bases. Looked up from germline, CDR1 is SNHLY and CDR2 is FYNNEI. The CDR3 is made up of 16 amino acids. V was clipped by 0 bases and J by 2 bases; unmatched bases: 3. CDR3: CASSEADRVPYNEQFF. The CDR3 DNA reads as TGTGCCAGCAGTGAAGCGGACAGGGTCCCCTACAATGAGCAGTTCTTC.

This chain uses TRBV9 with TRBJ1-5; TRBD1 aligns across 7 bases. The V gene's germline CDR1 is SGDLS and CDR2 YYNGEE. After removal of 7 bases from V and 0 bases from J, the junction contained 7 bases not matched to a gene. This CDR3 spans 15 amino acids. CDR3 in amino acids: CASLGQTDSNQPQHF. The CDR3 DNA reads TGTGCCAGCTTGGGACAGACCGATAGCAATCAGCCCCAGCATTTT.

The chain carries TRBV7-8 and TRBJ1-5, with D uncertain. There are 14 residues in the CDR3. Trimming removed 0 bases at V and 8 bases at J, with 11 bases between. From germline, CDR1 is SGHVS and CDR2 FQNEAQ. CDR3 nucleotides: TGTGCCAGCAGCTTAGCGCCCTCCTCGGAGCCCCAGCATTTT. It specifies CASSLAPSSEPQHF.

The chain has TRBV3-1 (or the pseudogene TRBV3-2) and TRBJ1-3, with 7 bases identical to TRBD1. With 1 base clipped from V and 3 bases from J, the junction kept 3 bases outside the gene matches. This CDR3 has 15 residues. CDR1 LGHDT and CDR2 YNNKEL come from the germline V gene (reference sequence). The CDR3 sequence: CASSQGGGFGNTIYF. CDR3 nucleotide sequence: TGTGCCAGCAGCCAAGGAGGGGGCTTTGGAAACACCATATATTTT.

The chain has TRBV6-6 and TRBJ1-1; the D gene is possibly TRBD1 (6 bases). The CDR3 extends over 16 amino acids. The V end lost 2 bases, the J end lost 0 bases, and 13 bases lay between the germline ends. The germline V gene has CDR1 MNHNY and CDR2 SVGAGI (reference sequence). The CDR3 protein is CASSYPPSGVNTEAFF. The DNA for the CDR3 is TGTGCCAGCAGTTACCCACCCTCAGGGGTGAACACTGAAGCTTTCTTT.

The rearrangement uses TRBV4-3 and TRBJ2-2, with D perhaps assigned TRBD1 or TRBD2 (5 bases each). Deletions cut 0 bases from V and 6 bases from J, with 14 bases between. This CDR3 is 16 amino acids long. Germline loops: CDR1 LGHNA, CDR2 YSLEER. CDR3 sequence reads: CASSQDSPGTAGELFF. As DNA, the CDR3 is TGCGCCAGCAGCCAAGATAGCCCGGGGACGGCCGGGGAGCTGTTTTTT.

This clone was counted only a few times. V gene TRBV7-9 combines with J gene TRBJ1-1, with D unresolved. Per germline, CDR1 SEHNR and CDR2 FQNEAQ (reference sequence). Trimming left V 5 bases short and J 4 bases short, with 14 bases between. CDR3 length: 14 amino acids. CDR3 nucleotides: TGTGCCAGCAGCCCGTGGACGGCTAGCACTGAAGCTTTCTTT. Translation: CASSPWTASTEAFF.

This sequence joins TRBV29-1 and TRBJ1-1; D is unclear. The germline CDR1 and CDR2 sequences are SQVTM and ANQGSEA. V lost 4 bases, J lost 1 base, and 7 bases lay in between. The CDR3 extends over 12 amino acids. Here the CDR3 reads CSVVYTNTEAFF. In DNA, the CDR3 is TGCAGCGTTGTATACACGAACACTGAAGCTTTCTTT.

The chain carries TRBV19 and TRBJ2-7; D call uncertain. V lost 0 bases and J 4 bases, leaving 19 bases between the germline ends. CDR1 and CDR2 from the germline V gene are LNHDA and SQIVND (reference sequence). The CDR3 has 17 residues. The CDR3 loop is CASSIDYATDGQYEQYF. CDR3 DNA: TGTGCCAGTAGTATAGATTATGCAACAGATGGTCAGTACGAGCAGTACTTC.

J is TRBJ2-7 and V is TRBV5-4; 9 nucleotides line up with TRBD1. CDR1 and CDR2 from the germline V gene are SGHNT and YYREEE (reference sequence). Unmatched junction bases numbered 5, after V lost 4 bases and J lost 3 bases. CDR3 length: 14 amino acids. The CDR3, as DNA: TGTGCCAGCAGCCACCGGGACAGGGTCTACGAGCAGTACTTC. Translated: CASSHRDRVYEQYF.

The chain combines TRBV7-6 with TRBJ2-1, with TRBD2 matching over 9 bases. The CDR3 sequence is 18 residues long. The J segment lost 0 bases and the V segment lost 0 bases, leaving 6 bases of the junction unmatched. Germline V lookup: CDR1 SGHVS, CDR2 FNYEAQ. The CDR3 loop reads CASSLARAGGYSYNEQFF. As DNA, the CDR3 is TGTGCCAGCAGCTTAGCAAGGGCGGGGGGGTACTCCTACAATGAGCAGTTCTTC.